This record looks at one T cell receptor (beta chain) sequence and its context. Its antigen remains unknown. This entry belongs to a study of identical twins. The V end lost 1 base, the J end lost 6 bases, and 14 bases lay between the germline ends. The germline V gene encodes CDR1 SGHRS and CDR2 YFSETQ. The CDR3 is made up of 15 amino acids. Findings of the study overall: The study found excess low generation probability among twin-shared out-of-frame alpha sequences.

It was template switching that added a universal primer site, and there were unique molecular identifiers on the cDNA. TCRdb passed the 5' RACE reads through MiXCR, listing each CDR3 protein once. Of 1,800,000 or so distinct CDR3 sequences listed, roughly a third are singletons. This clonotype originated in a newborn girl in good health. The specimen was cord blood. V and J are TRBV5-1 and TRBJ2-1; maybe TRBD2 (6 bases). The CDR3 reads CASSLFQGGTNEQFF. The DNA for the CDR3 is TGCGCCAGCAGCTTGTTCCAAGGCGGGACCAATGAGCAGTTCTTC.